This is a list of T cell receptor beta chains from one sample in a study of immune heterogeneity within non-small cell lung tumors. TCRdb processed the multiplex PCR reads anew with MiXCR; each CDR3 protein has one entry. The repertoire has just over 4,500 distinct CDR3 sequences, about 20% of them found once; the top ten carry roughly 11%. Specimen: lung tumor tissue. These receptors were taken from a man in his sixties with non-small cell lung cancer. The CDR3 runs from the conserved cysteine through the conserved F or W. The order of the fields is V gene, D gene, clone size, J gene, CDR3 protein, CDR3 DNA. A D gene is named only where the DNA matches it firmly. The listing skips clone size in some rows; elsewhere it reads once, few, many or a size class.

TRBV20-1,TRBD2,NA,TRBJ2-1,CSADPSGRSSYNEQFF,TGCAGTGCGGACCCTAGCGGACGGAGCTCCTACAATGAGCAGTTCTTC
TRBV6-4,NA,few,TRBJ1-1,CASSDSSENTEAFF,TGTGCCAGCAGTGACTCCAGTGAGAACACTGAAGCTTTCTTT
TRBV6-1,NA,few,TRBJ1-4,CASATGKEANEKLFF,TGTGCCAGCGCTACAGGGAAGGAGGCTAATGAAAAACTGTTTTTT
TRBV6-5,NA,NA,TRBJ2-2,CASSYSMYGGPPGELFF,TGTGCCAGCAGTTACTCGATGTACGGGGGTCCACCCGGGGAGCTGTTTTTT
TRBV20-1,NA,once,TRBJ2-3,CSARRLTITDTQYF,TGCAGTGCTAGACGACTGACTATCACAGATACGCAGTATTTT
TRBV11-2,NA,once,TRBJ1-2,CASSLDGTHYGYTF,TGTGCCAGCAGCTTAGATGGGACCCACTATGGCTACACCTTC
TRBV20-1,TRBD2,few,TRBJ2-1,CSARAAGVAPNEQFF,TGCAGTGCTAGAGCGGCGGGAGTGGCCCCCAATGAGCAGTTCTTC
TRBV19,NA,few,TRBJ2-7,CASSIGYGYEQYF,TGTGCCAGTAGTATAGGTTACGGCTACGAGCAGTACTTC
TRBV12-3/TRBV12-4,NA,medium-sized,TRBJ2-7,CASSWTVSYEQYF,TGTGCCAGCAGTTGGACAGTCTCCTACGAGCAGTACTTC
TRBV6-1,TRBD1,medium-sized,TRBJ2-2,CASTGQGRTGELFF,TGTGCCAGCACCGGACAGGGTCGCACCGGGGAGCTGTTTTTT
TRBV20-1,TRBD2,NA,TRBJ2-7,CSAIREGTTSYEQYF,TGCAGTGCTATTCGAGAGGGGACTACCTCCTACGAGCAGTACTTC
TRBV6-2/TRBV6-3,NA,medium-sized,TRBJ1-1,CATQSKGGVNTEAFF,TGTGCCACCCAATCCAAGGGGGGAGTGAACACTGAAGCTTTCTTT
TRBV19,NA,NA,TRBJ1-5,CASSIPGPYQPQHF,TGTGCCAGTAGTATTCCGGGACCCTATCAGCCCCAGCATTTT
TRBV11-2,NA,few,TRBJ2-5,CASSLIGGKETQYF,TGTGCCAGCAGCTTGATTGGGGGCAAGGAGACCCAGTACTTC
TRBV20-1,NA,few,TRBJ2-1,CSAPGLVGYNEQFF,TGCAGTGCTCCGGGCCTCGTGGGTTACAATGAGCAGTTCTTC
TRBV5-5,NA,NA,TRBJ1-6,CASSLRLIGSSYNSPLHF,TGTGCCAGCAGCTTGCGTCTGATCGGGAGCTCCTATAATTCACCCCTCCACTTT
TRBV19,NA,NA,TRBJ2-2,CASSLTATNTGELFF,TGTGCCAGTAGTTTGACAGCTACGAACACCGGGGAGCTGTTTTTT
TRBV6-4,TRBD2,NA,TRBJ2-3,CASSASGSTDTQYF,TGTGCCAGCAGTGCTAGCGGGAGCACAGATACGCAGTATTTT
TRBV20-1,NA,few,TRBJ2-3,CSPSGPDTQYF,TGCAGTCCCAGTGGTCCAGATACGCAGTATTTT
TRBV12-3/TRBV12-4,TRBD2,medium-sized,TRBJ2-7,CASSLGSGVGRVDEQYF,TGTGCCAGCAGCCTGGGTTCAGGAGTCGGGAGGGTCGACGAGCAGTACTTC
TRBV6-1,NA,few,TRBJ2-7,CASRTVGSEQYF,TGTGCCAGCAGGACCGTGGGCAGTGAGCAGTACTTC
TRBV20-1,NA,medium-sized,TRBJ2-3,CSASPGLSTDTQYF,TGCAGTGCCAGCCCGGGACTTAGCACAGATACGCAGTATTTT
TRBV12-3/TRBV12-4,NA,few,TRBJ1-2,CASSLWGREDYGYTF,TGTGCCAGCAGTTTATGGGGCAGGGAGGACTATGGCTACACCTTC
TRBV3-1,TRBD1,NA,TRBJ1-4,CASSHPDRGGKKLFF,TGTGCCAGCAGCCACCCGGACAGGGGGGGGAAAAAACTGTTTTTT
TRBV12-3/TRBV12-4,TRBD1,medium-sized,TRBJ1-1,CASSAGTGLVTFF,TGTGCCAGCAGTGCTGGGACAGGGCTTGTGACTTTCTTT
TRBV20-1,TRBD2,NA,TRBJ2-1,CSASFPGGEQFF,TGCAGTGCTAGCTTTCCGGGGGGGGAGCAGTTCTTC
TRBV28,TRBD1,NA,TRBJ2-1,CASIGTGEVDEQFF,TGTGCCAGCATTGGGACAGGGGAGGTAGATGAGCAGTTCTTC
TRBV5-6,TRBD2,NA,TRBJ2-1,CASSPGLAGGSEQFF,TGTGCCAGCAGCCCGGGACTAGCGGGGGGTTCAGAGCAGTTCTTC
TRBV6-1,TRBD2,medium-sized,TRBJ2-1,CASSLTGAGGLLFF,TGTGCCAGCAGCCTCACCGGGGCGGGAGGGCTGCTGTTCTTC
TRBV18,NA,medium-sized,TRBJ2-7,CASSPGTRPYEQYF,TGTGCCAGCTCACCCGGGACAAGGCCCTACGAGCAGTACTTC
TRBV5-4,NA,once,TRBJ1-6,CASRPSGPLASPLHF,TGTGCCAGCAGACCCTCTGGGCCGCTGGCTTCACCCCTCCACTTT
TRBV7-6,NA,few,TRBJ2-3,CASSRTDLTSTDTQYF,TGTGCCAGCAGTCGGACCGATCTTACTAGCACAGATACGCAGTATTTT
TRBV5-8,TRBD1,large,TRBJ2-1,CASSPGTGYGEQFF,TGTGCCAGCAGCCCCGGGACAGGGTACGGTGAGCAGTTCTTC
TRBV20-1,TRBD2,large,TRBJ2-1,CSASRSGRAYNEQFF,TGCAGTGCTAGCCGTAGCGGGAGGGCCTACAATGAGCAGTTCTTC
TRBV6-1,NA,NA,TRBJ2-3,CASRVDPRPTDTRYF,TGTGCCAGCAGGGTGGACCCCCGACCCACAGATACGCGGTATTTT
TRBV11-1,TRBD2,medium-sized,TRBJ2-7,CASSSAGGRSEQYF,TGTGCCAGCAGCTCGGCCGGCGGGAGATCCGAGCAGTACTTC
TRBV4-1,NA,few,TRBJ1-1,CASSPKPQELGYTEAFF,TGCGCCAGCAGCCCCAAGCCACAGGAGTTAGGGTACACTGAAGCTTTCTTT
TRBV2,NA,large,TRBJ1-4,CASTPHLNEKLFF,TGTGCCAGCACGCCGCACCTTAATGAAAAACTGTTTTTT
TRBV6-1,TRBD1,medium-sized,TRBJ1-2,CASSPDRGFGFGYTF,TGTGCCAGCAGCCCGGACAGGGGGTTCGGTTTTGGCTACACCTTC
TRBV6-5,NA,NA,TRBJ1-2,CASSYGDSGYTF,TGTGCCAGCAGTTACGGGGACTCGGGCTACACCTTC
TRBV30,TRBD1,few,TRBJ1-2,CAWKTQGLQTMDYTF,TGTGCCTGGAAAACACAGGGGCTACAAACTATGGACTACACCTTC
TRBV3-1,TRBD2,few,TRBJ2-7,CASSRASGRSYEQYF,TGTGCCAGCAGCCGGGCTAGCGGGAGATCCTACGAGCAGTACTTC
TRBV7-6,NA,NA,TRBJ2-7,CASSPMVGSSSYEQYF,TGTGCCAGCAGCCCGATGGTCGGGTCGAGCTCCTACGAGCAGTACTTC
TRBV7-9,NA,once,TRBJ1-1,CASSTGTAQNTEAFF,TGTGCCAGCAGCACTGGGACCGCTCAGAACACTGAAGCTTTCTTT
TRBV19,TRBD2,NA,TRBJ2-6,CASSKTSGRAGANVLTF,TGTGCCAGTAGTAAGACTAGCGGGAGGGCTGGGGCCAACGTCCTGACTTTC